Sequencing of this TCR beta chain was carried out in a study of cytomegalovirus exposure and HLA in healthy donors. Whole-study results and caveats: A later analysis revealed that TCR association rates differed between HLA loci, peaking at DRB1 and bottoming out at HLA-C. While the bulk of TCR sequences proved rare, some public TCRs turned up in many donors.

As concerns this clone: The antigen remains undetermined.

PCR used 60 Vbeta primers and 13 Jbeta primers. Data came from immunoSEQ multiplex PCR; TCRdb stores just in-frame clones and leaves some out. This table holds 120,000 to 150,000 clones, 65% to 90% found once. This CDR3 region has 16 residues. Trimming cost V 2 bases and J 3 bases, with 13 bases left between them. CDR1 LGHNA and CDR2 YNFKEQ come from the germline V gene. This TCR was recovered from a female donor in good health and CMV-seronegative. This chain uses TRBV4-2 with TRBJ1-4, with D maybe TRBD1 (5 bases). Sequenced material: PBMCs. CDR3 amino acids: CASSQYFRAANEKLFF. The CDR3 bases are TGTGCCAGCAGCCAATACTTCAGGGCGGCTAATGAAAAACTGTTTTTT.